This T cell receptor (beta chain) was found in a study of blood T cell repertoires in COVID-19. In germline, CDR1 is MNHNS, CDR2 SASEGT. The CDR3 totals 16 residues. The trim removed 3 bases at V and 3 bases at J, leaving 9 bases unmatched. Sequencing used immunoSEQ multiplex PCR; TCRdb keeps in-frame clones, though not all of them. The sample yields 450,000 or so clones, roughly nine tenths seen once. The sequence came from a man younger than 35 with COVID-19, enrolled during active disease. This chain uses TRBV6-1 with TRBJ2-7; 9 bases match TRBD1. The sequenced sample consisted of peripheral blood. The CDR3 sequence is CASSDFPGQGFYEQYF. The CDR3 DNA sequence: TGTGCCAGCAGTGATTTCCCGGGACAGGGATTCTACGAGCAGTACTTC.